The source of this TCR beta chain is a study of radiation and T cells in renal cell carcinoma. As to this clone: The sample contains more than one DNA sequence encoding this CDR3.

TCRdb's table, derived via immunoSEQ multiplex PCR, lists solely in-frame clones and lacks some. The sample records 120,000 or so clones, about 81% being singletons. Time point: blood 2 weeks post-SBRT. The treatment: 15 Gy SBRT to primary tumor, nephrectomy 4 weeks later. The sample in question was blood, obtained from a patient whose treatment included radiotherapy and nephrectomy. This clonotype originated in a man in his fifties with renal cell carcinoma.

CDR3 residues: CASSYAGELFF. For the CDR3, the DNA is TGTGCCAGCAGTTACGCTGGGGAGCTGTTTTTT. The chain couples TRBV6-6 to TRBJ2-2; D is uncertain. V was clipped by 2 bases and J by 8 bases, with 3 bases between them. Germline V gives CDR1 MNHNY, CDR2 SVGAGI (reference sequence). The CDR3 has 11 amino acids.